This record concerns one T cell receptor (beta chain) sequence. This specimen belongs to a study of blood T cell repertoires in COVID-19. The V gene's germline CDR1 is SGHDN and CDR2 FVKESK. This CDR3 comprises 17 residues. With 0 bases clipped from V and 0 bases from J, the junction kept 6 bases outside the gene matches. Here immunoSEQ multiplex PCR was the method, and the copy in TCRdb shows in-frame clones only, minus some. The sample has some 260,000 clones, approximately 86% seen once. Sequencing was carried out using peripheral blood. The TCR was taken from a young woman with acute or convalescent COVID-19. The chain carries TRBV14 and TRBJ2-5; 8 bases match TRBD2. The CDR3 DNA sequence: TGTGCCAGCAGCCAAGATCGTAGCGGGACATACCAAGAGACCCAGTACTTC. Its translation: CASSQDRSGTYQETQYF.